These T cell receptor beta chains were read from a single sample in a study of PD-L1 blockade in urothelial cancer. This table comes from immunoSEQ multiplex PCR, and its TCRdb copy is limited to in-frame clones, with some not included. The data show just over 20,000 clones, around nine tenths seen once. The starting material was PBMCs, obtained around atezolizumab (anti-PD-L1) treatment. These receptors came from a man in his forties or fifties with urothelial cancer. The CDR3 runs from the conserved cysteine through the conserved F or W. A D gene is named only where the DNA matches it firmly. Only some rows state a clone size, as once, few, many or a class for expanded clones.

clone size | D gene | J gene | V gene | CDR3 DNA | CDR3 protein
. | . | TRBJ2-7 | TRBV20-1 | TGCAGTGCCTCTGGCAACGAGCAGTACTTC | CSASGNEQYF
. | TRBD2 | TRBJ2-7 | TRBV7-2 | TGTGCCAGCAGCTTAGAATTAGCGGGAGGGTACGGGCAGTACTTC | CASSLELAGGYGQYF
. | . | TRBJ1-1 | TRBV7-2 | TGTGCCAGCAGCCTCTGGGCGGGACCCGAAGCTTTCTTT | CASSLWAGPEAFF
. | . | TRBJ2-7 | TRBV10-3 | TGTGCCATCGGTGCCGGGGGGCCAGGCTCCGAGCAGTACTTC | CAIGAGGPGSEQYF
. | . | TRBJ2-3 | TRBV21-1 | TGTGCCAGCAGCAAATACGGGGCAGGACCCACTAGCGGGAGGGTCACAGATACGCAGTATTTT | CASSKYGAGPTSGRVTDTQYF
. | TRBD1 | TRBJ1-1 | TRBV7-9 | TGTGCCAGCAGCTTAAGACAGGGACCGCCGGATCCCACTGAAGCTTTCTTT | CASSLRQGPPDPTEAFF
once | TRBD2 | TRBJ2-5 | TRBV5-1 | TGCGCCAGCAGCTTGAGTCTCGGGGGGGCGGAGACCCAGTACTTC | CASSLSLGGAETQYF
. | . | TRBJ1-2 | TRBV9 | TGTGCCAGCAGCTTCTCGGGGGGCTACACCTTC | CASSFSGGYTF
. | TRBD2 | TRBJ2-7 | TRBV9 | TGTGCCAGCAGCGTAAACCCAGCGGGGGGGGTGTACGAGCAGTACTTC | CASSVNPAGGVYEQYF
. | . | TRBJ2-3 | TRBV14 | TGTGCCAGCAGCCAAGTTGGTGCGTTAACTAGCACAGATACGCAGTATTTT | CASSQVGALTSTDTQYF
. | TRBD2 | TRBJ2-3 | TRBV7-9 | TGTGCCAGCAGCCCCCTAGCGGGGATCACAGATACGCAGTATTTT | CASSPLAGITDTQYF
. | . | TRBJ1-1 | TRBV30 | TGTGCCTGGAGCGAGCGATACATGAACACTGAAGCTTTCTTT | CAWSERYMNTEAFF
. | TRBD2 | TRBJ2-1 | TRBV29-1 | TGCAGCGCATCCGGGACTAGCAGAAACAATGAGCAGTTCTTC | CSASGTSRNNEQFF
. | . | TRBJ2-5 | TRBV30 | TGTGCCTGGAGATGGCAGGGGTTAGAGACCCAGTACTTC | CAWRWQGLETQYF
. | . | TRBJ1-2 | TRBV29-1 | TGCAGCGTTGGTCAGGGCCTAGATGGCTACACCTTC | CSVGQGLDGYTF
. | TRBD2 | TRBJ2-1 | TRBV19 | TGTGCCAGTAGTACAGGACTAGCGGGGAGCAGGTCCTACAATGAGCAGTTCTTC | CASSTGLAGSRSYNEQFF
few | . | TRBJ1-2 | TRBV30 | TGTGCTTTCAGGGGCTATGGCTACACCTTC | CAFRGYGYTF
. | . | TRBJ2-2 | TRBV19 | TGTGCCAGTAGTATAGCAACAGGGTTTTCTACCGGGGAGCTGTTTTTT | CASSIATGFSTGELFF
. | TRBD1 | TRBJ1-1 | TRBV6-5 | TGTGCCAGCAGTTCACAAGGACAGGGGGCAGCTGAAGCTTTCTTT | CASSSQGQGAAEAFF
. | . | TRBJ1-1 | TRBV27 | TGTGCCAGCAGTTTATGGGCCCGCTTGGGTGAAGCTTTCTTT | CASSLWARLGEAFF
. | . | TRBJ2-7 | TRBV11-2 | TGTGCCAGCAGGCCTCCATTTAGGGGAATGCTCTCCTACGAGCAGTACTTC | CASRPPFRGMLSYEQYF
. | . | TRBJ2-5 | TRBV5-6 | TGTGCCAGCAGCTTGCAGGATCAAGAGACCCAGTACTTC | CASSLQDQETQYF
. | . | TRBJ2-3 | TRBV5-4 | TGTGCCAGCAGCTTGAGAGGGGGGGGCAGGGATACGCAGTATTTT | CASSLRGGGRDTQYF
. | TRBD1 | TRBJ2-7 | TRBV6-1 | TGTGCCAGCAGACCCACAGGGGGGATAGAGCAGTACTTC | CASRPTGGIEQYF
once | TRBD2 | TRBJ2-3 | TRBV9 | TGTGCCAGCAGCGTATCTGGGGCTAGCGGGGTCCCAGATACGCAGTATTTT | CASSVSGASGVPDTQYF
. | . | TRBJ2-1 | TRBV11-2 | TGTGCCAGCAGCTCGTACAGGGTCGGTCTCAATGAGCAGTTCTTC | CASSSYRVGLNEQFF
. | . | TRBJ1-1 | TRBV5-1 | TGCGCCAGCAGACCTCAGGCGGGGGCGATGGACACTGAAGCTTTCTTT | CASRPQAGAMDTEAFF
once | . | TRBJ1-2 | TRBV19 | TGTGCCAGTACCTCTTTACAGGATAGAGTTCCCTATGGCTACACCTTC | CASTSLQDRVPYGYTF
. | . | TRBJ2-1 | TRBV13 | TGTGCCAGCAGCTTTCGGAATGAGCAGTTCTTC | CASSFRNEQFF